The 3 T cell receptor beta chains below come from one sample, sequenced in a study of cytomegalovirus exposure and HLA in healthy donors. The PCR had 60 Vbeta and 13 Jbeta primers. Profiled with immunoSEQ multiplex PCR; TCRdb holds only in-frame clones, not every one. Among some 130,000 clones listed, approximately 80% were seen once. Specimen: PBMCs. The receptors originated from a man aged 30-40 years in good health and CMV-seronegative.

The V and J genes are TRBV29-1 and TRBJ1-2; tentatively, D is TRBD1 (5 bases). V was clipped by 0 bases and J by 4 bases, with 6 bases between them. This CDR3 spans 12 amino acids. Germline V gene sequence: CDR1 SQVTM, CDR2 ANQGSEA. CDR3 sequence (DNA): TGCAGCGTTGAAGAGGGGGGCTATGGCTACACCTTC. Translated, it gives CSVEEGGYGYTF.

Concerning this clone itself: A junction end diverges from the germline sequence, so it may reflect a read error. V is TRBV7-9 and J is TRBJ1-1; 12 nucleotides match TRBD1. The CDR3 has 16 amino acids. CDR1 and CDR2 (germline): SEHNR, FQNEAQ (reference sequence). The CDR3: CSSGPGQGARDTEAFF. CDR3 DNA sequence: TGTTCCAGCGGGCCGGGACAGGGGGCGCGAGACACTGAAGCTTTCTTT.

The rearrangement uses TRBV11-3 and TRBJ2-3; D is unresolved. Germline V CDR1 and CDR2: SGHNT, YENEEA. Trimming stripped 5 bases from V and 1 base from J, with 10 bases between. The CDR3 is 14 amino acids. CDR3 nucleotide sequence: TGTGCCAGCAGCCCCCACCAGGGCACAGATACGCAGTATTTT. Its protein product is CASSPHQGTDTQYF.